This T cell receptor (beta chain) was found in a study of blood T cells in healthy people across ages. Combining a sample-barcoded 5' primer with a J-beta primer mix, a second PCR ran for roughly 7 to 12 cycles. One entry per CDR3 protein results from TCRdb running MiXCR on the 5' RACE reads. This table has 630,000 or so distinct CDR3 sequences, approximately 29% appearing once. Ten or more counts support this clonotype. The CDR3 is 15 amino acids. Germline CDR1 and CDR2: LGHNA and YNFKEQ. The junction had 7 bases not matched to a gene; V was cut back by 4 bases and J by 5 bases. Sequencing was done on a sample of blood. This TCR was recovered from a woman older than 75 in good health. The chain uses TRBV4-2 and TRBJ2-1; 8 nucleotides agree with TRBD2. CDR3 in DNA: TGTGCCAGCAGCCGGGCCGGGACTAGAGACAATGAGCAGTTCTTC. Its protein product is CASSRAGTRDNEQFF.